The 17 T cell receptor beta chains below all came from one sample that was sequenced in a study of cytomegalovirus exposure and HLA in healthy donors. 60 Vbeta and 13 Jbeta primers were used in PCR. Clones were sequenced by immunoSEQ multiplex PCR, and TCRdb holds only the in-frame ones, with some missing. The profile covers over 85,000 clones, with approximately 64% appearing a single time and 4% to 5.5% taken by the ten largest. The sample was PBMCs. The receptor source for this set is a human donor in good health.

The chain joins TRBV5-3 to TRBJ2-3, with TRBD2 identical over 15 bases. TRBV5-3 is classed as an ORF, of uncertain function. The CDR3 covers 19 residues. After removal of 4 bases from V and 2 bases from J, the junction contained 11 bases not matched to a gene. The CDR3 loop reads CARSAAGTSGRPNTDTQYF. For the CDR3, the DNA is TGTGCCAGAAGCGCCGCCGGGACTAGCGGGAGGCCCAACACAGATACGCAGTATTTT.

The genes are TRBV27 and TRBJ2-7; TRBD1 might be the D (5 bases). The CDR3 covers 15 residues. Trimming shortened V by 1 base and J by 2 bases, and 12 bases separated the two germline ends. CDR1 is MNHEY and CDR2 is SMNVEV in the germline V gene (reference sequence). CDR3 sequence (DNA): TGTGCCAGCAGTTTATACGCAGGGAAGGCCTACGAGCAGTACTTC. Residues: CASSLYAGKAYEQYF.

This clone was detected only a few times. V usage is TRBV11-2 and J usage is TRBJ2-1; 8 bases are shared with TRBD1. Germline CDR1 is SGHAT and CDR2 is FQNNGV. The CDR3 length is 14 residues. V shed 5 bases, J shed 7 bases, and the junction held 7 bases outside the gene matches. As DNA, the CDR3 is TGTGCCAGCAGCGGACCAGGGGGCGGGAATGAGCAGTTCTTC. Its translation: CASSGPGGGNEQFF.

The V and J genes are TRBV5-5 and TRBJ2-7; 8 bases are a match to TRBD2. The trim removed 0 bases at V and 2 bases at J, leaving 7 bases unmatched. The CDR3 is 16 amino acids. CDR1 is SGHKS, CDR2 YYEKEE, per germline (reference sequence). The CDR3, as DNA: TGTGCCAGCAGCTTGGCGGAGACTAGCGTAGCCTACGAGCAGTACTTC. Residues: CASSLAETSVAYEQYF.

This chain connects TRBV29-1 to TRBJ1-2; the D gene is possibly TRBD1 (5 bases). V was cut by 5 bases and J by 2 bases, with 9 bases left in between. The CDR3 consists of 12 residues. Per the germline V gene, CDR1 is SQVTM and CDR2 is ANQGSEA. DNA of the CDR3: TGCAGCGTTTGGACACCCAACTATGGCTACACCTTC. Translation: CSVWTPNYGYTF.

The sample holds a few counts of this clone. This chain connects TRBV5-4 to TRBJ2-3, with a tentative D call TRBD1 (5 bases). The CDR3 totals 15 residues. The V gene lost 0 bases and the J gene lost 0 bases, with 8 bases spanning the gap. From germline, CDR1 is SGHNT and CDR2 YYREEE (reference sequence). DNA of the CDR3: TGTGCCAGCAGCTTGGAGGGGCCCAGCACAGATACGCAGTATTTT. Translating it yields CASSLEGPSTDTQYF.

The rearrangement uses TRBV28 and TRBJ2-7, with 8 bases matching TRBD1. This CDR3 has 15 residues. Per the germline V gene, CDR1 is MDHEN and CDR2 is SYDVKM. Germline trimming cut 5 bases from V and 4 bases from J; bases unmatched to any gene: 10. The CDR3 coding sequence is TGTGCCAGCAGTCCCCACAGGGGGTTTCGTTACGAGCAGTACTTC. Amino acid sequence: CASSPHRGFRYEQYF.

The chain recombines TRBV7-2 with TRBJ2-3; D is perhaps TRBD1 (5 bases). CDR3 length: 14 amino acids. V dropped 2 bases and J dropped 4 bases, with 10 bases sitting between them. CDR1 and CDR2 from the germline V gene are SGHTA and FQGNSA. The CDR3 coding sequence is TGTGCCAGCAGCTTACCGACAGATTCAGATACGCAGTATTTT. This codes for CASSLPTDSDTQYF.

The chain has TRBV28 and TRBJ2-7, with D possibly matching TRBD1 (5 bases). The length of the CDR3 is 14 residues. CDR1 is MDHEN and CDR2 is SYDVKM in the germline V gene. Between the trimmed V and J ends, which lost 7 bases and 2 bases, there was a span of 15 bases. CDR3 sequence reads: CASTQRQIPYEQYF. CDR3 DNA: TGTGCCAGCACGCAAAGACAGATTCCCTACGAGCAGTACTTC.

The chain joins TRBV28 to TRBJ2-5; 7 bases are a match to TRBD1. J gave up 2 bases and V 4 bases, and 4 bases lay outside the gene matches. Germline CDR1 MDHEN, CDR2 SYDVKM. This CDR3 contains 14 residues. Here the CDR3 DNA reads TGTGCCAGCAGTTCGGACAGGCTTCAAGAGACCCAGTACTTC. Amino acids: CASSSDRLQETQYF.

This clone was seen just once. Here the CDR3 DNA reads TGTGCCAGCAGCTTGGGAGGGCGGACCCAAGAGACCCAGTACTTC. Residues: CASSLGGRTQETQYF. The rearrangement links TRBV5-6 to TRBJ2-5; perhaps TRBD2 as D (5 bases). The CDR3 length is 15 residues. Between the trimmed V and J ends, which lost 0 bases and 1 base, there was a span of 10 bases. Looked up from germline, CDR1 is SGHDT and CDR2 is YYEEEE. Full variable domain (rest looked up from reference TRBV5-6 and TRBJ2-5): DAGVTQSPTHLIKTRGQQVTLRCSPKSGHDTVSWYQQALGQGPQFIFQYYEEEERQRGNFPDRFSGHQFPNYSSELNVNALLLGDSALYLCASSLGGRTQETQYFGPGTRLLVL.

The CDR3 protein is CASSPGWRDSYNEQFF. The CDR3 DNA reads as TGTGCCAGCAGCCCAGGGTGGAGGGATTCCTACAATGAGCAGTTCTTC. The chain recombines TRBV9 with TRBJ2-1; D possibly corresponds to TRBD2 (6 bases). The CDR3 has 16 residues. The germline V and J ends were trimmed by 4 bases and 1 base, with 15 bases remaining between them. Germline CDR1 and CDR2: SGDLS and YYNGEE.

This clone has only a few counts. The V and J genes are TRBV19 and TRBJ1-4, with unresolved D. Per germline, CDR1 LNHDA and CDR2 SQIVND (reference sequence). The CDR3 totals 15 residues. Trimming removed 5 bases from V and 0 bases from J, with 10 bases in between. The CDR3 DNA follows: TGTGCCAGTAGTCACCCCCCGGCAACTAATGAAAAACTGTTTTTT. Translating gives CASSHPPATNEKLFF.

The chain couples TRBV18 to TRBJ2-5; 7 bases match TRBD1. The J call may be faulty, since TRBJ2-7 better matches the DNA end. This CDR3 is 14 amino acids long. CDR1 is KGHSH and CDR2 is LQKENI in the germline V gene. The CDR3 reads CASSTGTASYEQYF. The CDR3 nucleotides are TGTGCCAGCTCAACCGGGACAGCCTCCTACGAGCAGTACTTC.

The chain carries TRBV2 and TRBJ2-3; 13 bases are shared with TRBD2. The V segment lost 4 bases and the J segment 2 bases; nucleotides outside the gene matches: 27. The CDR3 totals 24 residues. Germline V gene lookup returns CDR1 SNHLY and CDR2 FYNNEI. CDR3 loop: CASSGPGLAGWGAHGIVATDTQYF. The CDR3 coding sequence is TGTGCCAGCAGTGGGCCGGGACTAGCGGGATGGGGCGCACATGGTATTGTCGCCACAGATACGCAGTATTTT.

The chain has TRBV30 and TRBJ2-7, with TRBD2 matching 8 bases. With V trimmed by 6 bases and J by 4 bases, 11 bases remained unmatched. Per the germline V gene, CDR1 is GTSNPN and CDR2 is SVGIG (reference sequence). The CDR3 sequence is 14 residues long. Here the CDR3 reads CACRTSGLVYEQYF. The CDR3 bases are TGTGCCTGCCGCACTAGCGGCCTAGTATACGAGCAGTACTTC.

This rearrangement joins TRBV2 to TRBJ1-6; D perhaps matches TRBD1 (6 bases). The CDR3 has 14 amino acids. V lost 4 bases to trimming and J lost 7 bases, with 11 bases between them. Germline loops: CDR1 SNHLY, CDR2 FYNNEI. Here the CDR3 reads CASSGGGPNSPLHF. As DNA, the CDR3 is TGTGCCAGCAGTGGGGGGGGCCCGAATTCACCCCTCCACTTT.